Reported below is one T cell receptor beta chain. The repertoire was sequenced with immunoSEQ multiplex PCR; TCRdb's copy has only in-frame clones and lacks some. Of roughly 60,000 clones listed, around 83% are singletons. The data originate from a study of blood T cell repertoires in COVID-19. On the study more broadly: Collection of acute and convalescent COVID-19 samples took place in the United States, Italy and Spain. Nucleic acid was either cDNA or gDNA, and it came from T cells, B-cell-depleted T cells, or PBMCs.

Germline lookup yields CDR1 LGHDT and CDR2 YNNKEL (reference sequence). V lost 0 bases and J lost 5, with 17 bases in between. The CDR3 sequence is 17 residues long. The sample taken for sequencing was peripheral blood. The origin of this receptor is a woman aged 55-69 years with acute or convalescent COVID-19. The genes are TRBV3-1 (or the pseudogene TRBV3-2) and TRBJ2-1, with D hard to call. CDR3 region: CASSQEKELWSNNEQFF. CDR3 DNA: TGTGCCAGCAGCCAAGAAAAAGAGTTGTGGTCTAACAATGAGCAGTTCTTC.